The rows below give T cell receptor beta chains drawn from one sample of a study of blood T cell repertoires in COVID-19. Clones were read by immunoSEQ multiplex PCR, and TCRdb kept only the in-frame ones, dropping some. The sample yields some 140,000 clones, about 85% seen once. The sample consisted of peripheral blood. These receptors were collected from a man in his 60s with COVID-19, enrolled during active disease. CDR3s include the opening cysteine and the closing phenylalanine or tryptophan. D genes are given only for firm matches. Not all rows give a size; the values are once, few, many and, for expanded clones, a class.

>TRBV18|.|TRBJ2-1|.
CASSPAALGSYNEQFF
TGTGCCAGCTCACCGGCAGCCCTAGGCTCCTACAATGAGCAGTTCTTC
>TRBV19|.|TRBJ2-1|.
CATSWVGKSERSNEQFF
TGTGCCACCTCGTGGGTAGGGAAGTCGGAGCGGAGCAATGAGCAGTTCTTC
>TRBV7-9|TRBD2|TRBJ2-3|.
CASSFRTSGAPDTQYF
TGTGCCAGCAGCTTCAGGACTAGCGGGGCCCCAGATACGCAGTATTTT
>TRBV30|.|TRBJ1-4|.
CAWSERQVGEKLFF
TGTGCCTGGAGTGAGCGACAGGTCGGTGAAAAACTGTTTTTT
>TRBV18|TRBD1|TRBJ1-1|.
CASSPGTGGYTEAFF
TGTGCCAGCTCACCCGGGACAGGGGGGTACACTGAAGCTTTCTTT
>TRBV7-8|TRBD1|TRBJ1-1|.
CASGGDRVNTEAFF
TGTGCCAGCGGAGGGGACAGGGTAAACACTGAAGCTTTCTTT
>TRBV18|.|TRBJ1-5|.
CASSPLGSAGQPQHF
TGTGCCAGCTCACCACTTGGGTCAGCAGGGCAGCCCCAGCATTTT
>TRBV3-1/TRBV3-2|.|TRBJ1-5|once
CASSHGGQSNQPQHF
TGTGCCAGCAGCCACGGAGGACAGTCAAATCAGCCCCAGCATTTT
>TRBV6-2/TRBV6-3|.|TRBJ1-6|.
CASSDGSYNSPLHF
TGTGCCAGCAGCGACGGGTCCTATAATTCACCCCTCCACTTT
>TRBV19|TRBD1|TRBJ2-6|once
CASSRGQGSSGANVLTF
TGTGCCAGTAGTCGAGGACAGGGGAGCTCTGGGGCCAACGTCCTGACTTTC
>TRBV18|.|TRBJ2-1|.
CASSPPGNGGNEQFF
TGTGCCAGCTCACCACCGGGAAACGGGGGCAATGAGCAGTTCTTC
>TRBV18|TRBD1|TRBJ2-3|.
CASSPLGTGFADTQYF
TGTGCCAGCTCACCACTTGGGACAGGGTTCGCAGATACGCAGTATTTT
>TRBV5-1|TRBD1|TRBJ1-1|.
CASSLAGDSNTEAFF
TGCGCCAGCAGCTTGGCAGGGGACAGTAACACTGAAGCTTTCTTT
>TRBV7-8|.|TRBJ1-1|.
CASSSLASRPNTEAFF
TGTGCCAGCAGCTCCCTAGCCAGCCGACCGAACACTGAAGCTTTCTTT
>TRBV18|TRBD1|TRBJ1-4|.
CASSPTGTVNEKLFF
TGTGCCAGCTCACCAACCGGGACAGTCAATGAAAAACTGTTTTTT
>TRBV9|.|TRBJ2-7|.
CASSVGPQGEYEQYF
TGTGCCAGCAGCGTAGGTCCCCAGGGCGAGTACGAGCAGTACTTC
>TRBV11-3|.|TRBJ2-7|.
CASSLEGSLGLHEQYF
TGTGCCAGCAGCTTAGAAGGGAGCTTGGGGTTACACGAGCAGTACTTC
>TRBV7-2|.|TRBJ1-2|few
CASSLDRDYGYTF
TGTGCCAGCAGCTTAGATCGGGACTATGGCTACACCTTC
>TRBV27|.|TRBJ2-1|.
CASSLVPQYNEQFF
TGTGCCAGCAGTTTAGTCCCCCAGTACAATGAGCAGTTCTTC
>TRBV19|TRBD1|TRBJ1-1|.
CASSPNGQGALRTEAFF
TGTGCCAGTAGTCCGAACGGACAGGGGGCTTTGCGGACTGAAGCTTTCTTT
>TRBV7-9|.|TRBJ1-1|.
CASSSQGRTEAFF
TGTGCCAGCAGCTCACAGGGACGGACTGAAGCTTTCTTT
>TRBV9|.|TRBJ1-4|.
CASSASELRAGEKLFF
TGTGCCAGCAGCGCTTCGGAACTCCGCGCGGGGGAAAAACTGTTTTTT
>TRBV5-4|.|TRBJ2-5|.
CASSLVTPWEQETQYF
TGTGCCAGCAGCTTGGTCACTCCCTGGGAGCAAGAGACCCAGTACTTC
>TRBV19|TRBD2|TRBJ2-7|few
CASSVPTSGAYEQYF
TGTGCCAGTAGTGTTCCAACTAGCGGGGCCTACGAGCAGTACTTC
>TRBV6-1|.|TRBJ1-1|.
CASSEFYVWSSPTEAFF
TGTGCCAGCAGTGAATTCTACGTATGGTCTTCTCCCACTGAAGCTTTCTTT
>TRBV6-1|TRBD2|TRBJ2-1|.
CASSEALTSGRYTEQFF
TGTGCCAGCAGTGAAGCCCTAACTAGCGGGAGGTATACTGAGCAGTTCTTC
>TRBV6-6|.|TRBJ2-1|.
CASSLTRDNEQFF
TGTGCCAGCAGTCTGACTAGAGACAATGAGCAGTTCTTC
>TRBV7-8|.|TRBJ1-2|.
CASSLYSGNYGYTF
TGTGCCAGCAGCTTATATTCAGGGAACTATGGCTACACCTTC
>TRBV6-1|.|TRBJ1-5|.
CASSEAGGHQPQHF
TGTGCCAGCAGTGAAGCGGGGGGGCACCAGCCCCAGCATTTT